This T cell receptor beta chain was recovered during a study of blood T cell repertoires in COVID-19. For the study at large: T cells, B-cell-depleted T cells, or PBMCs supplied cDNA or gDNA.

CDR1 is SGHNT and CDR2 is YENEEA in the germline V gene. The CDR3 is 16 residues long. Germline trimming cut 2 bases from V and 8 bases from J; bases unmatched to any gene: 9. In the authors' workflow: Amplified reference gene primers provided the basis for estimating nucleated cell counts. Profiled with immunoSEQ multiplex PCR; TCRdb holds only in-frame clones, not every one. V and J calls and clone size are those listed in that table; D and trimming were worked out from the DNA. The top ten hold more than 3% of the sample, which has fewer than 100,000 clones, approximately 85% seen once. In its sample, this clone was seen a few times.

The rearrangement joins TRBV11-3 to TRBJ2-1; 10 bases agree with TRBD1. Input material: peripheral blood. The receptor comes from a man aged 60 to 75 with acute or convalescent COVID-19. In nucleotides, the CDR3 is TGTGCCAGCAGCTTAAGAGCCGGGACAGGGGCAGATGAGCAGTTCTTC. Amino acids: CASSLRAGTGADEQFF.